The clone carrying this T cell receptor beta chain has a handful of counts. Its specificity is unknown. This entry belongs to a study of vaccination and CD4 T cells after COVID-19. About the research overall: Six males and four females, two of them Hispanic, were enrolled as convalescents.

Treatment reported: roughly 11-day PBMC culture with coronavirus spike peptide pools or control peptides (ViraFEST assay). V dropped 0 bases and J dropped 7 bases, with 4 bases sitting between them. CDR1 is MNHNS and CDR2 is SASEGT in the germline V gene. This CDR3 has 12 residues. Cultured CD4+ T cell DNA underwent sequencing with the Oncomine TCR Beta short-read assay. TCRdb ran MiXCR on the PCR reads and lists one entry per CDR3 protein. The table lists 9,000 to 9,500 distinct CDR3 sequences, 55% of them singletons. The V and J genes are TRBV6-1 and TRBJ1-5; D is ambiguous. This TCR was sampled from a human donor who had recovered from COVID-19. The sample taken for sequencing was CD4+ T cells from blood, cultured in vitro. The CDR3 DNA reads as TGTGCCAGCAGTGAAGCGAAACAGCCCCAGCATTTT. This sequence encodes CASSEAKQPQHF.